Each of the 30 T cell receptor beta chains below was sequenced from the same sample in a study of OX40 agonist ivuxolimab in advanced cancers. Clones were sequenced by immunoSEQ multiplex PCR, and TCRdb holds only the in-frame ones, with some missing. This table has about 82,000 clones, roughly 90% appearing once. The sequencing used CD4+ or CD8+ T cells sorted from blood, collected in a trial of the OX40 agonist ivuxolimab. These receptor sequences come from an adult with an advanced solid tumor such as melanoma, head and neck, liver or kidney cancer.

This chain links TRBV29-1 with TRBJ2-2; D possibly matches TRBD1 or TRBD2 (5 bases each). V gave up 4 bases and J gave up 6 bases, with 15 bases separating them. The CDR3 is made up of 14 amino acids. Germline assignment: CDR1 SQVTM and CDR2 ANQGSEA. CDR3 nucleotides: TGCAGCGTTGTCGAGGGGTCACCCCCCGGGGAGCTGTTTTTT. Encoded protein: CSVVEGSPPGELFF.

The gene calls are TRBV2 and TRBJ1-2; TRBD1 aligns across 10 bases. The V gene end was trimmed by 0 bases and the J gene end by 4 bases; junction bases not matched to a gene: 2. Germline V lookup: CDR1 SNHLY, CDR2 FYNNEI. This CDR3 region has 15 residues. CDR3 sequence (DNA): TGTGCCAGCAGTGAAGCGGGACAGGGGTCCTATGGCTACACCTTC. Translated, it gives CASSEAGQGSYGYTF.

This clone appeared once. The chain recombines TRBV7-2 with TRBJ2-3; D ambiguous. The germline V and J ends were trimmed by 4 bases and 2 bases, with 10 bases remaining between them. The germline gives CDR1 SGHTA, CDR2 FQGNSA. The length of the CDR3 is 14 residues. Written as DNA, the CDR3 is TGTGCCAGCAGCTCATTTGGTTCCACAGATACGCAGTATTTT. Translated, it gives CASSSFGSTDTQYF.

The CDR3 DNA reads as TGTGCCAGCAGCAAAGCCGGGGACTCGGAGGCAGAGACCCAGTACTTC. It specifies CASSKAGDSEAETQYF. The chain employs TRBV21-1 and TRBJ2-5; the table's D call TRBD2 went unverified against the DNA. TRBV21-1 is shown as a pseudogene. This CDR3 region has 16 residues.

The chain recombines TRBV5-1 with TRBJ2-5; D gene uncertain. From germline, CDR1 is SGHRS and CDR2 YFSETQ. Trimming stripped 0 bases from V and 1 base from J, with 7 bases between. This CDR3 has 14 residues. The CDR3 loop is CASSLASFQETQYF. The CDR3 DNA is TGCGCCAGCAGCTTGGCCAGCTTCCAAGAGACCCAGTACTTC.

The chain is built from TRBV29-1 and TRBJ2-7; maybe TRBD2 (6 bases). The CDR3 runs to 16 residues. V was cut by 4 bases and J by 7 bases, with 26 bases left in between. Germline-derived CDR1 and CDR2 are SQVTM and ANQGSEA. The CDR3 sequence: CSVGFWGRGGKGEQYF. Written as DNA, the CDR3 is TGCAGCGTTGGTTTTTGGGGACGAGGCGGGAAGGGTGAGCAGTACTTC.

This sequence joins TRBV30 and TRBJ1-2; D unresolved. Germline V gene sequence: CDR1 GTSNPN, CDR2 SVGIG (reference sequence). The CDR3 covers 13 residues. Trimming left V 1 base short and J 4 bases short, with 10 bases between. The CDR3 nucleotides read TGTGCCTGGAGTGCTTCGGGAAGCTATGGCTACACCTTC. This codes for CAWSASGSYGYTF.

V usage is TRBV4-3 and J usage is TRBJ1-6, with 8 bases lining up with TRBD1. V dropped 2 bases and J dropped 9; count of bases not matched to a gene: 3. Germline CDR1 is LGHNA and CDR2 is YSLEER. The CDR3 sequence is 14 residues long. The CDR3 DNA sequence: TGCGCCAGCAGCCAACAGGGGGCAAGTTCACCCCTCCACTTT. Translated, it gives CASSQQGASSPLHF.

CDR3 DNA: TGTGCCAGCAGACCCCGGCTTGGAGATACGCAGTATTTT. Translation gives CASRPRLGDTQYF. The chain links TRBV27 to TRBJ2-3; D gene uncertain. Germline CDR1 and CDR2: MNHEY and SMNVEV (reference sequence). V lost 6 bases and J lost 5, with 12 bases in between. This CDR3 comprises 13 residues.

This rearrangement joins TRBV2 to TRBJ2-7, with a tentative D call TRBD2 (5 bases). Germline CDR1 and CDR2: SNHLY and FYNNEI. V was pared by 3 bases and J by 2 bases, with 14 bases between. This CDR3 comprises 15 residues. The DNA for the CDR3 is TGTGCCAGCAGTGAGGAGGCCGCTGTCACCTACGAGCAGTACTTC. It specifies CASSEEAAVTYEQYF.

This clone appeared a few times. The chain couples TRBV2 to TRBJ2-2; 7 bases are a match to TRBD1. The ends lost 5 bases at V and 6 bases at J; junction bases unmatched: 12. CDR3 length: 16 amino acids. The germline V gene encodes CDR1 SNHLY and CDR2 FYNNEI. This CDR3 is CASSLQGTKNSGELFF. For the CDR3, the DNA is TGTGCCAGCAGTCTACAGGGGACCAAAAACTCCGGGGAGCTGTTTTTT.

The rearrangement joins TRBV30 to TRBJ1-1; 7 nucleotides line up with TRBD1. This CDR3 is built from 16 residues. Germline CDR1 and CDR2: GTSNPN and SVGIG (reference sequence). The junction had 12 bases not matched to a gene; V was cut back by 2 bases and J by 3 bases. The CDR3 loop reads CAWSPIQGTFHTEAFF. In DNA, the CDR3 is TGTGCCTGGAGTCCTATACAGGGGACGTTCCACACTGAAGCTTTCTTT.

The genes are TRBV30 and TRBJ2-3; 7 nucleotides match TRBD2. This CDR3 comprises 13 residues. The trim removed 4 bases at V and 2 bases at J, leaving 3 bases unmatched. Germline V gene data show CDR1 as GTSNPN and CDR2 as SVGIG (reference sequence). The CDR3 DNA follows: TGTGCCTGGACAGCGGGACTCACAGATACGCAGTATTTT. Translating gives CAWTAGLTDTQYF.

The chain has TRBV10-3 and TRBJ2-3; D not resolved. V was cut by 4 bases and J by 2 bases, with 10 bases left in between. Germline CDR1 and CDR2: ENHRY and SYGVKD. The CDR3 is 14 residues long. The chain's CDR3 is CAISGSRDTDTQYF. CDR3 nucleotide sequence: TGTGCCATCAGTGGTTCGCGAGACACAGATACGCAGTATTTT.

The chain employs TRBV6-1 and TRBJ2-1, with 12 bases lining up with TRBD2. Germline CDR1 reads MNHNS; CDR2 reads SASEGT. The CDR3 totals 15 residues. V shed 2 bases, J shed 9 bases, and the junction held 5 bases outside the gene matches. CDR3 sequence (DNA): TGTGCCAGCAGTGAATACCTAGCGGGAGGGCCTGAGCAGTTCTTC. Amino acids: CASSEYLAGGPEQFF.

V gene TRBV6-6 combines with J gene TRBJ2-7; 13 bases map to TRBD2. The CDR3 extends over 15 amino acids. The ends lost 6 bases at V and 0 bases at J; junction bases unmatched: 2. Germline values: CDR1 MNHNY, CDR2 SVGAGI (reference sequence). CDR3 residues: CASSRTSGSSYEQYF. The DNA for the CDR3 is TGTGCCAGCAGCCGGACTAGCGGGAGCTCCTACGAGCAGTACTTC.

This chain uses TRBV28 with TRBJ1-5; D gene ambiguous. Between the trimmed V and J ends, which lost 5 bases and 4 bases, there was a span of 9 bases. The CDR3 runs to 13 residues. Germline lookup yields CDR1 MDHEN and CDR2 SYDVKM. The CDR3 spells CASSTPGNQPQHF. The CDR3 bases are TGTGCCAGCAGTACCCCAGGTAATCAGCCCCAGCATTTT.

The chain recombines TRBV7-2 with TRBJ2-1; 8 nucleotides align to TRBD2. Losses at the gene ends were 2 bases for V and 4 bases for J; bases not matched to a gene: 7. The CDR3 extends over 16 amino acids. Germline assignment: CDR1 SGHTA and CDR2 FQGNSA. CDR3 bases: TGTGCCAGCAGCTTACGGGCGGCGGGGGGTTACAATGAGCAGTTCTTC. The encoded protein is CASSLRAAGGYNEQFF.

This sequence joins TRBV28 and TRBJ1-1, with TRBD1 as a possible D gene (5 bases). CDR3 size: 15 residues. V shed 5 bases and J shed 1 base, with 14 bases lying between them. Germline CDR1 MDHEN, CDR2 SYDVKM. The CDR3 sequence is CASSPPTAQNTEAFF. The DNA for the CDR3 is TGTGCCAGCAGTCCCCCGACAGCACAGAACACTGAAGCTTTCTTT.

This sequence joins TRBV7-9 and TRBJ1-3; D might be TRBD1 (6 bases). The ends were cut back, 5 bases at V and 0 bases at J, with 17 bases in the middle. CDR3 length: 17 amino acids. Germline V gene data show CDR1 as SEHNR and CDR2 as FQNEAQ (reference sequence). For the CDR3, the DNA is TGTGCCAGCAGCCGCCGCGGGGCAGGGGTCTCTGGAAACACCATATATTTT. This translates into CASSRRGAGVSGNTIYF.

V gene TRBV5-1 combines with J gene TRBJ2-3, with a possible D match to TRBD1 (6 bases). The CDR3 consists of 15 residues. The germline V gene encodes CDR1 SGHRS and CDR2 YFSETQ. Trimming left V 4 bases short and J 0 bases short, with 12 bases between. Written as DNA, the CDR3 is TGCGCCAGCAGCGGCACAGGGTCTAGCACAGATACGCAGTATTTT. This translates into CASSGTGSSTDTQYF.

The chain links TRBV9 to TRBJ2-7; 9 nucleotides agree with TRBD1. With 1 base clipped from V and 6 bases from J, the junction kept 5 bases outside the gene matches. Germline loops: CDR1 SGDLS, CDR2 YYNGEE. The CDR3 contains 14 residues. The CDR3 DNA follows: TGTGCCAGCAGCGTATCGGGGACAGGGTTCGAGCAGTACTTC. Amino acids: CASSVSGTGFEQYF.

This chain connects TRBV5-1 to TRBJ2-7, with 12 positions matching TRBD2. V gave up 1 base and J gave up 4 bases; unmatched junction bases: 6. The CDR3 has 16 amino acids. Germline CDR1 is SGHRS and CDR2 is YFSETQ. The CDR3 loop is CASSLSSGLAGYEQYF. The CDR3 DNA follows: TGCGCCAGCAGCTTGTCCTCGGGACTAGCGGGTTACGAGCAGTACTTC.

J is TRBJ2-7 and V is TRBV5-1; the D call may be TRBD1 or TRBD2 (5 bases each). Trimming took 2 bases from V and 3 from J, leaving 12 bases between them. Germline CDR1 and CDR2: SGHRS and YFSETQ. The CDR3 covers 14 residues. CDR3 loop: CASSFGQGDYEQYF. CDR3 sequence (DNA): TGCGCCAGCAGCTTTGGTCAGGGAGACTACGAGCAGTACTTC.

V is TRBV10-2 and J is TRBJ2-7; D gene uncertain. V gave up 3 bases and J gave up 5 bases, with 11 bases separating them. The CDR3 covers 13 residues. CDR1 and CDR2 (germline): WSHSY, SAAADI. CDR3 sequence: CASSDRIVDEQYF. In DNA form, the CDR3 reads TGCGCCAGCAGTGACAGGATTGTGGACGAGCAGTACTTC.

The gene calls are TRBV7-2 and TRBJ2-7; unclear D gene. Trimming stripped 0 bases from V and 5 bases from J, with 8 bases between. This CDR3 spans 13 amino acids. The germline gives CDR1 SGHTA, CDR2 FQGNSA. CDR3 loop: CASSLAHEHEQYF. Written as DNA, the CDR3 is TGTGCCAGCAGCTTAGCGCATGAGCACGAGCAGTACTTC.

The chain joins TRBV11-2 to TRBJ2-7; D is perhaps TRBD2 (5 bases). The CDR3 extends over 14 amino acids. CDR1 is SGHAT and CDR2 is FQNNGV in the germline V gene. Deletions cut 6 bases from V and 4 bases from J, with 16 bases between. CDR3 sequence: CASSPREFGYEQYF. The CDR3 bases are TGTGCCAGCAGTCCCCGGGAATTCGGGTACGAGCAGTACTTC.

V gene TRBV9 combines with J gene TRBJ2-7, with 8 bases fitting TRBD1. V was pared by 4 bases and J by 7 bases, with 10 bases of the junction left unmatched. The CDR3 spans 14 residues. Germline V lookup: CDR1 SGDLS, CDR2 YYNGEE. The DNA of the CDR3 is TGTGCCAGCAGCCCCACGGGACAGGCTGGGGAGCAGTACTTC. This codes for CASSPTGQAGEQYF.

The chain has TRBV7-6 and TRBJ2-2; TRBD1 matches at 7 bases. After removal of 7 bases from V and 0 bases from J, the junction contained 5 bases not matched to a gene. There are 15 residues in the CDR3. CDR1 and CDR2 from the germline V gene are SGHVS and FNYEAQ. The chain's CDR3 is CASNRQGANTGELFF. In DNA, the CDR3 is TGTGCCAGCAACCGACAGGGCGCGAACACCGGGGAGCTGTTTTTT.

The chain carries TRBV4-1 and TRBJ2-5; 7 positions agree with TRBD2. The CDR3 spans 17 residues. Germline CDR1 reads MGHRA; CDR2 reads YSYEKL. J gave up 7 bases and V 0 bases, and 14 bases lay outside the gene matches. CDR3 nucleotides: TGCGCCAGCAGCCAAGAGCATCCTGGGGCCCGCGGGGGGACCCAGTACTTC. This codes for CASSQEHPGARGGTQYF.